This T cell receptor beta chain originates from a study of T cell responses to AZD1222 COVID-19 vaccine. Using immunoSEQ multiplex PCR, the repertoire was profiled, and TCRdb retains in-frame clones only, with some absent. The sample yields 150,000 to 200,000 clones, around nine tenths seen once. Germline V CDR1 and CDR2: SQVTM, ANQGSEA. V was shortened by 4 bases and J by 2 bases, with 9 bases between the two germline ends. This CDR3 has 13 amino acids. The gene calls are TRBV29-1 and TRBJ1-3; D is unresolved. The specimen comprised peripheral blood, sampled 28 days after the second dose of the MenACWY control vaccine. The clonotype comes from an adult who received the MenACWY meningococcal vaccine as a control. CDR3 in DNA: TGCAGCGTTGCTCGGACTGCTGGAAACACCATATATTTT. Its translation: CSVARTAGNTIYF.